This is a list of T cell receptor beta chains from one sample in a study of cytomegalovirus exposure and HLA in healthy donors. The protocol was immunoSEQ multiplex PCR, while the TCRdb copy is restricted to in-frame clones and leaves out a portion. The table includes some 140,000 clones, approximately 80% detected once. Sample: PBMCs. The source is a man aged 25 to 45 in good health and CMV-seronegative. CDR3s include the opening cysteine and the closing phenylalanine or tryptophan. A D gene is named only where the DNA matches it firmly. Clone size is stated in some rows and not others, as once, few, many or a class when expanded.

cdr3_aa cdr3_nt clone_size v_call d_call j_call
CASSPDIRQGSTEAFF TGTGCCAGCAGCCCAGATATTCGACAGGGGAGTACTGAAGCTTTCTTT few TRBV7-8 TRBD1 TRBJ1-1
CASRPHMTRTDGYTF TGTGCCAGCAGACCCCACATGACAAGGACAGATGGCTACACCTTC . TRBV6-4 . TRBJ1-2
CASSTNTGVSRRDTQYF TGTGCCAGCAGCACAAATACAGGGGTCTCGAGGAGGGATACGCAGTATTTT . TRBV28 TRBD1 TRBJ2-3
CASSLLAGGGEQYF TGTGCCAGCAGCTTACTAGCGGGAGGCGGCGAGCAGTACTTC . TRBV11-2 TRBD2 TRBJ2-7
CASSPIGTSGFNEQFF TGTGCCAGCAGCCCGATCGGGACTAGCGGTTTCAATGAGCAGTTCTTC once TRBV6-6 TRBD2 TRBJ2-1
CASSPPAGTYEQYF TGTGCCAGCTCACCACCGGCAGGCACCTACGAGCAGTACTTC . TRBV18 . TRBJ2-7
CASSLLAAQETQYF TGTGCCAGCAGCTTATTAGCGGCCCAAGAGACCCAGTACTTC . TRBV7-6 . TRBJ2-5
CASSNTYNEQFF TGTGCCAGCAGCAACACATACAATGAGCAGTTCTTC . TRBV7-9 . TRBJ2-1
CASSLNTGELFF TGTGCCAGCAGTCTGAACACCGGGGAGCTGTTTTTT once TRBV27 . TRBJ2-2
CASSSRLSTGELFF TGTGCCAGCAGCTCCCGACTCTCTACCGGGGAGCTGTTTTTT . TRBV5-8 . TRBJ2-2
CSASEGQAQYF TGCAGTGCTAGTGAAGGACAGGCCCAGTACTTC . TRBV20-1 TRBD1 TRBJ2-5
CASTPGVVGGEDFSYNEQFF TGTGCCAGCACCCCCGGCGTTGTGGGGGGAGAAGATTTTTCCTACAATGAGCAGTTCTTC . TRBV7-6 . TRBJ2-1
CASVEGSNYGYTF TGTGCCAGCGTTGAGGGCTCTAACTATGGCTACACCTTC . TRBV7-9 . TRBJ1-2
CASSFRETQYF TGTGCCAGCAGCTTCCGGGAGACCCAGTACTTC . TRBV5-6 . TRBJ2-5
CASSFREATGNTIYF TGTGCCAGCAGCTTCAGGGAGGCTACTGGAAACACCATATATTTT . TRBV7-9 . TRBJ1-3
CASSLAPYGNPDRGKGNEQFF TGTGCCAGCAGTTTAGCGCCCTACGGCAATCCGGACAGGGGAAAGGGTAATGAGCAGTTCTTC . TRBV28 TRBD1 TRBJ2-1
CASSLGGGQETQYF TGTGCCAGTAGTCTTGGGGGGGGCCAAGAGACCCAGTACTTC . TRBV19 TRBD2 TRBJ2-5
CASSAETGMSTEAFF TGTGCCAGCAGTGCGGAGACAGGGATGTCCACTGAAGCTTTCTTT . TRBV6-1 TRBD1 TRBJ1-1
CASSLLTSGAGELFF TGTGCCAGCAGCTTATTGACTAGCGGGGCCGGGGAGCTGTTTTTT . TRBV11-2 TRBD2 TRBJ2-2
CASWMGLLNQPQHF TGTGCCAGCTGGATGGGACTGCTCAATCAGCCCCAGCATTTT . TRBV2 . TRBJ1-5
CASSSIAGGIYEQYF TGTGCCAGCAGCTCAATAGCGGGAGGAATCTACGAGCAGTACTTC . TRBV7-6 TRBD2 TRBJ2-7
CAIRRGYEQYF TGTGCCATCCGCCGGGGTTACGAGCAGTACTTC . TRBV10-3 . TRBJ2-7
CASRETGRVYEQYF TGTGCCAGCAGGGAAACAGGGAGGGTCTACGAGCAGTACTTC . TRBV6-1 . TRBJ2-7
CASTRQGPNTEAFF TGTGCCAGCACTAGACAGGGGCCGAACACTGAAGCTTTCTTT . TRBV2 TRBD1 TRBJ1-1
CASSLHRGFSDNEQFF TGTGCCAGCTCACTCCACAGGGGGTTCTCTGACAATGAGCAGTTCTTC . TRBV18 TRBD1 TRBJ2-1
CASSLGPGMNTEAFF TGTGCCAGCAGCTTAGGGCCAGGCATGAACACTGAAGCTTTCTTT . TRBV7-9 . TRBJ1-1
CAWSVNRAGMEEQYF TGTGCCTGGAGTGTAAATAGGGCAGGGATGGAAGAGCAGTACTTC . TRBV30 . TRBJ2-7
CSAPGRDTQYF TGCAGTGCCCCGGGGAGAGATACGCAGTATTTT . TRBV20-1 . TRBJ2-3
CAISALSDTQYF TGTGCCATCAGTGCCTTGTCAGATACGCAGTATTTT few TRBV10-3 . TRBJ2-3
CASSSAGTSGRGGYEQYF TGTGCCAGCAGCTCCGCCGGGACTAGCGGGAGGGGTGGGTACGAGCAGTACTTC . TRBV7-2 TRBD2 TRBJ2-7
CASSIVGRGRWETQYF TGTGCCAGTAGTATTGTTGGCAGGGGGCGATGGGAGACCCAGTACTTC . TRBV19 TRBD1 TRBJ2-5
CASGLGQGSYNEQFF TGTGCTAGTGGTTTGGGGCAGGGGAGCTACAATGAGCAGTTCTTC . TRBV12-5 . TRBJ2-1
CASSPGTSGGNEQYF TGTGCCAGCAGTCCTGGGACTAGCGGGGGTAACGAGCAGTACTTC . TRBV27 TRBD2 TRBJ2-7
CASTGSRQPQHF TGTGCCAGCACAGGGTCTCGGCAGCCCCAGCATTTT . TRBV6-1 . TRBJ1-5
CASRGQFNEKLFF TGTGCCAGCAGGGGACAGTTTAATGAAAAACTGTTTTTT few TRBV6-6 TRBD1 TRBJ1-4
CATAVLAGGSSYNEQFF TGCGCCACTGCGGTCCTAGCGGGAGGGAGCTCCTACAATGAGCAGTTCTTC . TRBV5-1 TRBD2 TRBJ2-1
CATNPGSAAYNEQFF TGTGCCACCAACCCGGGGAGCGCGGCCTACAATGAGCAGTTCTTC . TRBV15 . TRBJ2-1
CSVEKRGGSTYEQYF TGCAGCGTTGAAAAAAGGGGCGGGAGTACTTACGAGCAGTACTTC . TRBV29-1 TRBD2 TRBJ2-7
CASSLRAGAYNEQFF TGTGCCAGCAGCTTGCGGGCAGGGGCCTACAATGAGCAGTTCTTC . TRBV5-4 . TRBJ2-1
CASSLVWNRVDEQFF TGTGCCAGCAGCTTAGTCTGGAATCGGGTAGATGAGCAGTTCTTC . TRBV13 . TRBJ2-1
CASSPRFNYGYTF TGTGCCAGCAGTCCCAGGTTTAACTATGGCTACACCTTC . TRBV28 . TRBJ1-2
CAIVNTSGEQYF TGTGCCATCGTAAATACTAGCGGCGAGCAGTACTTC once TRBV10-3 TRBD2 TRBJ2-7
CATSREGLAGGWNEQFF TGTGCCACCAGCAGAGAGGGACTAGCGGGAGGGTGGAATGAGCAGTTCTTC once TRBV15 TRBD2 TRBJ2-1
CASSLRGTWEQYF TGTGCCAGCAGTTTAAGGGGAACTTGGGAGCAGTACTTC . TRBV28 . TRBJ2-7
CASSLAGGWETQYF TGTGCCAGCAGCTTAGCCGGAGGGTGGGAGACCCAGTACTTC . TRBV7-8 . TRBJ2-5
CASSRGPGEKLFF TGTGCCAGTAGTAGGGGCCCGGGTGAAAAACTGTTTTTT . TRBV19 . TRBJ1-4
CASSLTGGAQPQHF TGTGCCAGCAGTCTAACAGGGGGCGCGCAGCCCCAGCATTTT . TRBV27 TRBD1 TRBJ1-5
CASSPQGGGELFF TGTGCCAGCTCACCACAGGGAGGCGGGGAGCTGTTTTTT . TRBV18 . TRBJ2-2
CAIRSTTGYTDTQYF TGTGCCATCCGGTCAACTACCGGGTACACAGATACGCAGTATTTT . TRBV10-3 . TRBJ2-3
CASSAAGVNEQFF TGTGCCAGCAGTGCAGCGGGAGTGAATGAGCAGTTCTTC . TRBV28 TRBD2 TRBJ2-1
CASSQTGGQEKLFF TGTGCCAGCAGCCAAACAGGGGGACAAGAAAAACTGTTTTTT . TRBV27 TRBD1 TRBJ1-4
CASERTQGAPRDNYGYTF TGTGCCAGCGAAAGGACACAGGGGGCGCCGAGGGATAACTATGGCTACACCTTC . TRBV7-2 TRBD1 TRBJ1-2
CASSLGAGVEEKLFF TGTGCCAGCAGCTTAGGGGCGGGGGTGGAAGAAAAACTGTTTTTT . TRBV7-9 . TRBJ1-4
CASSRRTGFQEKLFF TGTGCCAGCAGCAGACGGACAGGGTTTCAAGAAAAACTGTTTTTT . TRBV7-8 TRBD1 TRBJ1-4
CASSLISGGAFF TGTGCCAGCAGCTTGATTTCAGGGGGAGCTTTCTTT few TRBV5-6 TRBD1 TRBJ1-1
CASSDWSGIYNEQFF TGTGCCAGCAGTGACTGGAGCGGGATATACAATGAGCAGTTCTTC . TRBV2 TRBD2 TRBJ2-1
CASSLAGRGLITDTEAFF TGTGCCAGCAGCTTGGCCGGCAGGGGATTGATTACGGACACTGAAGCTTTCTTT . TRBV5-4 . TRBJ1-1
CASSPSENVHTEAFF TGTGCCAGCTCACCATCCGAGAATGTACACACTGAAGCTTTCTTT . TRBV18 . TRBJ1-1
CASSLVAGASYNEQFF TGTGCCAGCAGCTTGGTAGCGGGAGCTTCCTACAATGAGCAGTTCTTC . TRBV11-3 TRBD2 TRBJ2-1